The 20 T cell receptor beta chains below come from one sample, sequenced in a study of T cell changes during pregnancy in multiple sclerosis. Method: immunoSEQ multiplex PCR; TCRdb's copy keeps in-frame clones and lacks some. This sample has roughly 57,000 clones; around 92% occur once, and the top ten carry about 0.64%. Source: CD4+ T cells from peripheral blood mononuclear cells, taken after pregnancy. These receptors were collected from a female donor with multiple sclerosis, enrolled in a pregnancy study.

The chain employs TRBV9 and TRBJ2-6; tentative D call: TRBD1 (6 bases). Germline values: CDR1 SGDLS, CDR2 YYNGEE. This CDR3 is built from 16 residues. The V end was cut by 3 bases, the J end by 4 bases, with 14 bases between. CDR3 in amino acids: CASSATTGSGANVLTF. The CDR3 bases are TGTGCCAGCAGCGCCACCACAGGGTCCGGGGCCAACGTCCTGACTTTC.

The V gene is TRBV5-6, the J gene TRBJ1-2; 7 nucleotides line up with TRBD1. Germline V CDR1 and CDR2: SGHDT, YYEEEE. V shed 4 bases and J 4 bases; nucleotides not matched to a gene: 7. This CDR3 is built from 14 residues. The CDR3 sequence: CASSPPGQRYGYTF. In DNA form, the CDR3 reads TGTGCCAGCAGCCCACCGGGACAGCGCTATGGCTACACCTTC.

The V gene is TRBV7-2, the J gene TRBJ2-3, with D tentatively TRBD2 (5 bases). The CDR3 sequence is 15 residues long. The V end lost 1 base, the J end lost 0 bases, and 8 bases lay between the germline ends. Per germline, CDR1 SGHTA and CDR2 FQGNSA. CDR3 nucleotides: TGTGCCAGCAGCTTAGGAAGCGGTAGCACAGATACGCAGTATTTT. Its translation: CASSLGSGSTDTQYF.

The rearrangement links TRBV5-4 to TRBJ1-1; TRBD1 matches at 7 bases. This CDR3 is built from 13 residues. V trimming: 1 base; J trimming: 6 bases; junction bases outside the gene matches: 3. Germline V CDR1 and CDR2: SGHNT, YYREEE (reference sequence). In DNA form, the CDR3 reads TGTGCCAGCAGCTTGCAAGGGACAGCTGAAGCTTTCTTT. Its translation: CASSLQGTAEAFF.

The rearrangement links TRBV15 to TRBJ2-7; no clear D gene. V lost 1 base and J lost 3, with 7 bases in between. The CDR3 is made up of 13 amino acids. The germline gives CDR1 LNHNV, CDR2 YYDKDF (reference sequence). This CDR3 reads CATSRGGSYEQYF. The CDR3 region has the DNA TGTGCCACCAGCAGAGGAGGAAGCTACGAGCAGTACTTC.

The chain recombines TRBV29-1 with TRBJ2-3; 7 bases are shared with TRBD2. The CDR3 length is 15 residues. J gave up 4 bases and V 2 bases, and 9 bases lay outside the gene matches. Germline V gives CDR1 SQVTM, CDR2 ANQGSEA. This CDR3 is CSVELGGLRPDTQYF. The CDR3 region has the DNA TGCAGCGTTGAATTGGGGGGGTTAAGACCAGATACGCAGTATTTT.

The chain combines TRBV7-8 with TRBJ1-6; D is unclear. CDR1 is SGHVS, CDR2 FQNEAQ, per germline. V was clipped by 2 bases and J by 10 bases, with 12 bases between them. The CDR3 consists of 14 residues. The CDR3 protein is CASSLSGGYSPLHF. Here the CDR3 DNA reads TGTGCCAGCAGCTTATCGGGCGGGTACTCACCCCTCCACTTT.

CDR3 DNA: TGTGCCAGCAGTTACTCGGACAGGGCCTCCTACGAGCAGTACTTC. Protein: CASSYSDRASYEQYF. V usage is TRBV6-5 and J usage is TRBJ2-7; 8 positions match TRBD1. Per the germline V gene, CDR1 is MNHEY and CDR2 is SVGAGI. The CDR3 covers 15 residues. V was pared by 0 bases and J by 0 bases, with 1 base of the junction left unmatched.

The V gene is TRBV30, the J gene TRBJ1-1, with D possibly matching TRBD1 (5 bases). CDR1 and CDR2 (germline): GTSNPN, SVGIG (reference sequence). Trimming took off 4 bases at V and 11 bases at J, with 14 bases between the two ends. The CDR3 loop spans 11 amino acids. CDR3 nucleotides: TGTGCCTGGAACCAGCAGGGCGCGGCTTTCTTT. It specifies CAWNQQGAAFF.

This clone came up a few times. The rearrangement links TRBV10-3 to TRBJ1-2, with 7 bases matching TRBD1. Losses at the gene ends were 4 bases for V and 4 bases for J; bases not matched to a gene: 6. Germline V lookup: CDR1 ENHRY, CDR2 SYGVKD. The CDR3 extends over 14 amino acids. The CDR3 spells CAISGSRDSYGYTF. CDR3 bases: TGTGCCATCAGTGGTTCGAGGGACAGCTATGGCTACACCTTC.

This chain uses TRBV27 with TRBJ1-4, with 9 positions matching TRBD1. The CDR3 is made up of 16 amino acids. Germline trimming cut 7 bases from V and 7 bases from J; bases unmatched to any gene: 13. Germline V lookup: CDR1 MNHEY, CDR2 SMNVEV (reference sequence). This chain's CDR3 is CASTPLIGTGSEKLFF. CDR3 DNA sequence: TGTGCCAGCACCCCCCTAATCGGGACAGGGTCTGAAAAACTGTTTTTT.

The genes are TRBV11-1 and TRBJ2-3; TRBD1 matches 8 bases. CDR1 and CDR2 (germline): SGHAT, FQDESV (reference sequence). Germline trimming cut 7 bases from V and 3 bases from J; bases unmatched to any gene: 6. There are 14 residues in the CDR3. CDR3 sequence: CASTLTGGTDTQYF. The CDR3 DNA is TGTGCCAGCACCCTCACAGGGGGGACAGATACGCAGTATTTT.

This clone came up once. V usage is TRBV19 and J usage is TRBJ2-1; 11 positions agree with TRBD2. Losses at the gene ends were 6 bases for V and 6 bases for J; bases not matched to a gene: 7. This CDR3 is built from 15 residues. CDR1 and CDR2 (germline): LNHDA, SQIVND (reference sequence). The CDR3 sequence: CASSPTSGGGNEQFF. The CDR3 DNA sequence: TGTGCCAGTAGCCCCACTAGCGGGGGTGGCAATGAGCAGTTCTTC.

A single count supports this clone. This chain joins TRBV10-2 and TRBJ2-2; 10 nucleotides align to TRBD1. CDR3 length: 16 amino acids. Germline CDR1 and CDR2: WSHSY and SAAADI. The V segment lost 5 bases and the J segment 0 bases; nucleotides outside the gene matches: 3. CDR3 in DNA: TGCGCCAGCAGTTTGACAGGGGGCCCGAACACCGGGGAGCTGTTTTTT. Its translation is CASSLTGGPNTGELFF.

The chain combines TRBV5-6 with TRBJ1-3, with a possible D match to TRBD1 (6 bases). V shed 1 base and J shed 4 bases, with 12 bases lying between them. Germline CDR1 reads SGHDT; CDR2 reads YYEEEE. CDR3 length: 15 amino acids. CDR3: CASSLYREKGNTIYF. DNA for the CDR3: TGTGCCAGCAGCTTGTACAGGGAGAAAGGAAACACCATATATTTT. Variable domain in full (rest from reference TRBV5-6 and TRBJ1-3): DAGVTQSPTHLIKTRGQQVTLRCSPKSGHDTVSWYQQALGQGPQFIFQYYEEEERQRGNFPDRFSGHQFPNYSSELNVNALLLGDSALYLCASSLYREKGNTIYFGEGSWLTVV.

The chain recombines TRBV5-4 with TRBJ2-6; D unclear. Trimming removed 1 base at V and 4 bases at J, with 3 bases between. The CDR3 contains 13 residues. Germline V gene lookup returns CDR1 SGHNT and CDR2 YYREEE (reference sequence). The CDR3 region is CASSLTGANVLTF. The CDR3 bases are TGTGCCAGCAGCTTGACAGGGGCCAACGTCCTGACTTTC.

The V call is TRBV10-3, the J call TRBJ2-7; D gene unclear. In germline, CDR1 is ENHRY, CDR2 SYGVKD. The CDR3 extends over 13 amino acids. Trimming left V 3 bases short and J 2 bases short, with 8 bases between. This CDR3 is CAISEHGAYEQYF. DNA of the CDR3: TGTGCCATCAGTGAACACGGAGCCTACGAGCAGTACTTC.

The rearrangement joins TRBV25-1 to TRBJ1-4, with D tentatively TRBD1 (6 bases). Germline V gene lookup returns CDR1 MGHDK and CDR2 SYGVNS. The V end lost 5 bases, the J end lost 8 bases, and 9 bases lay between the germline ends. CDR3 size: 12 residues. CDR3 protein: CASSLGQEKLFF. The CDR3 nucleotides are TGTGCCAGCAGTCTCGGACAGGAAAAACTGTTTTTT.

The DNA for the CDR3 is TGTGCCAGCAGTGCTAGCGGGGGGGAGGATACGCAGTATTTT. This translates into CASSASGGEDTQYF. This chain joins TRBV6-1 and TRBJ2-3, with 12 bases matching TRBD2. V dropped 4 bases and J dropped 6; count of bases not matched to a gene: 2. The CDR3 is made up of 14 amino acids. In germline, CDR1 is MNHNS, CDR2 SASEGT.

The DNA of the CDR3 is TGTGCCAGCAGTGAAGCGGCCACTGAAGCTTTCTTT. It yields the protein CASSEAATEAFF. The V and J genes are TRBV2 and TRBJ1-1, with unresolved D. The ends were cut back, 0 bases at V and 4 bases at J, with 3 bases in the middle. Germline CDR1 SNHLY, CDR2 FYNNEI. The CDR3 has 12 residues.